The clone carrying this TCR beta chain occurred once. The data were taken from a study of blood T cell repertoires in COVID-19. Turning to the study itself: PBMCs, B-cell-depleted T cells, or T cells were the source of the cDNA or gDNA that made up the material.

The repertoire was sequenced with immunoSEQ multiplex PCR; TCRdb's copy has only in-frame clones and lacks some. The sample consists of roughly 110,000 clones, roughly 90% of them appearing once. V lost 7 bases and J lost 3, with 11 bases in between. Germline values: CDR1 LNHDA, CDR2 SQIVND (reference sequence). The CDR3 covers 13 residues. Sequencing was performed on peripheral blood. The rearrangement links TRBV19 to TRBJ2-3; no firm D call. This clonotype was obtained from a woman in her sixties or seventies who had recovered from COVID-19. This CDR3 is CASKLERTDTQYF. CDR3 in DNA: TGTGCCAGTAAACTGGAGAGAACAGATACGCAGTATTTT.